This T cell receptor beta chain was observed in a study of T cell responses to AZD1222 COVID-19 vaccine. The CDR3 sequence is 16 residues long. The V and J ends lost 6 bases and 4 bases respectively, with 20 bases between them. Germline assignment: CDR1 LNHDA and CDR2 SQIVND (reference sequence). Profiled with immunoSEQ multiplex PCR; TCRdb holds only in-frame clones, not every one. The table has 75,000 to 95,000 clones, around nine tenths seen once; the top ten hold 19%. This rearrangement joins TRBV19 to TRBJ2-3; D is unresolved. The source material was peripheral blood, sampled on day 0 of AZD1222 vaccination. The TCR originated in an adult in good health. CDR3 sequence reads: CASSSTLRFLADTQYF. The CDR3 DNA reads as TGTGCCAGTAGCTCCACCCTGCGGTTTTTGGCAGATACGCAGTATTTT.